Listed below are T cell receptor beta chains from one sample, sequenced in a study of blood T cell repertoires in COVID-19. Repertoires were generated with immunoSEQ multiplex PCR, while TCRdb's copy carries only in-frame clones and drops some. The sample lists about 140,000 clones, less than 80% occurring once. Sequenced input: peripheral blood. All receptors derive from a woman aged 80 or over with active or convalescent COVID-19. CDR3s include the opening cysteine and the closing phenylalanine or tryptophan. A D gene is named only where the DNA matches it firmly. For some rows the clone size is stated as once, few or many, or as a class when expanded; others skip it.

CDR3 length	V gene	D gene	clone size	J gene	CDR3 DNA	CDR3 protein
9	TRBV7-4	NA	once	TRBJ1-1	TGTGCCAGCAGCGTATTAGCTTTCTTT	CASSVLAFF
14	TRBV6-5	NA	NA	TRBJ2-5	TGTGCCAGCACCAAGCGTGGGGGGGCCGAGACCCAGTACTTC	CASTKRGGAETQYF
17	TRBV7-8	NA	NA	TRBJ1-2	TGTGCCAGCAGCTTAGCGTTGGGCCGTGGACAGACCGGTGGCTACACCTTC	CASSLALGRGQTGGYTF
14	TRBV5-6	TRBD1	NA	TRBJ1-3	TGTGCCAGCAGCTCGACAGGGTCCGGAAACACCATATATTTT	CASSSTGSGNTIYF
16	TRBV7-9	NA	NA	TRBJ1-1	TGTGCCAGCAGCTTATCCTTCGGTCTTGGTATCACTGAAGCTTTCTTT	CASSLSFGLGITEAFF
16	TRBV6-5	NA	NA	TRBJ1-1	TGTGCCAGCAGTTATCGTGGCCTCGACATGAACACTGAAGCTTTCTTT	CASSYRGLDMNTEAFF
14	TRBV19	NA	NA	TRBJ1-5	TGTGCCAGTAGGCACCCAGAGGGTTTTCAGCCCCAGCATTTT	CASRHPEGFQPQHF
14	TRBV2	TRBD1	NA	TRBJ2-7	TGTGCCAGCATTAGGGACAGGGCGTCCCACGAGCAGTACTTC	CASIRDRASHEQYF
15	TRBV6-5	NA	NA	TRBJ1-1	TGTGCCAGCAGTCTACTCTCCAGGGGAATAGGTGAAGCTTTCTTT	CASSLLSRGIGEAFF
14	TRBV19	TRBD2	many	TRBJ2-7	TGTGCCAGTACCCCCGGGGGGTTCCCCGACGAGCAGTACTTC	CASTPGGFPDEQYF
16	TRBV7-2	TRBD1	NA	TRBJ1-5	TGTGCCAGCAGGGACAGGGGGCTAAATAGCAATCAGCCCCAGCATTTT	CASRDRGLNSNQPQHF
15	TRBV7-2	TRBD1	NA	TRBJ2-1	TGTGCCAGCAGCCACTCAGGGGGCTCTGACAATGAGCAGTTCTTC	CASSHSGGSDNEQFF
17	TRBV19	TRBD2	once	TRBJ2-7	TGTGCCAGTAGTTCGCGGACTAGCGGGGGAGGCTCCTACGAGCAGTACTTC	CASSSRTSGGGSYEQYF
15	TRBV18	TRBD1	NA	TRBJ2-5	TGTGCCAGCTCACCACCGAACAACAGGGGAGAGACCCAGTACTTC	CASSPPNNRGETQYF
15	TRBV5-5	NA	NA	TRBJ1-2	TGTGCCAGCAGCTTGGACGTGGCAGGGGTCTATGGCTACACCTTC	CASSLDVAGVYGYTF
16	TRBV11-2	TRBD2	few	TRBJ2-3	TGTGCCAGCAGCATGGGACTAGCGGTGGTCACAGATACGCAGTATTTT	CASSMGLAVVTDTQYF
16	TRBV7-8	TRBD2	once	TRBJ2-3	TGTGCCAGCAGCTTGACTAGCGGGGGGGGTGTGGATACGCAGTATTTT	CASSLTSGGGVDTQYF
15	TRBV28	NA	NA	TRBJ2-3	TGTGCCAGCAGTTCGAGTCAGGGCCGTAGGGATACGCAGTATTTT	CASSSSQGRRDTQYF
19	TRBV4-2	TRBD2	NA	TRBJ2-1	TGTGCCAGCAGCCAAGATTACGGGCGGGGGGGCCTCGTATACAATGAGCAGTTCTTC	CASSQDYGRGGLVYNEQFF
14	TRBV5-1	TRBD1	NA	TRBJ2-7	TGCGCCAGCAGAAGGACAGGGGACTCCTACGAGCAGTACTTC	CASRRTGDSYEQYF
14	TRBV18	TRBD1	NA	TRBJ2-7	TGTGCCAGCTCACCTCGACAGGGGTTAGACGAGCAGTACTTC	CASSPRQGLDEQYF
15	TRBV7-9	TRBD2	NA	TRBJ2-1	TGTGCCAGCAGCTCCCGACTAGCGGGGGGGAGGGAGCAGTTCTTC	CASSSRLAGGREQFF
13	TRBV5-1	NA	NA	TRBJ1-3	TGCGCCAGCCGGGGGGCCCCTGGAAACACCATATATTTT	CASRGAPGNTIYF
15	TRBV7-2	TRBD1	NA	TRBJ1-1	TGTGCCAGCAGCTTAGCGTTGGGACAGGGAGGTGAAGCTTTCTTT	CASSLALGQGGEAFF
14	TRBV9	NA	many	TRBJ2-5	TGTGCCAGCAGCGTAGTTGCGGCCCAAGAGACCCAGTACTTC	CASSVVAAQETQYF
15	TRBV11-2	TRBD1	few	TRBJ1-1	TGTGCCAGCAGCCCAGTGTGGACAGGGATAACTGAAGCTTTCTTT	CASSPVWTGITEAFF
15	TRBV21-1	NA	NA	TRBJ2-7	TGTGCCAGCAGCAAGGGCGGGGGAACGTCTGGCGAGCAGTACTTC	CASSKGGGTSGEQYF
15	TRBV27	TRBD1	NA	TRBJ1-2	TGTGCCAGCAGTAGCCAGGGGGCTCGGAACTATGGCTACACCTTC	CASSSQGARNYGYTF
16	TRBV5-1	NA	NA	TRBJ2-1	TGCGCCAGCAGCTTGGAAGGCATCCGCCAGGGGAATGAGCAGTTCTTC	CASSLEGIRQGNEQFF
14	TRBV28	TRBD1	NA	TRBJ2-5	TGTGCCAGCAGTGCCCGGGACAGGCAAGAGACCCAGTACTTC	CASSARDRQETQYF
14	TRBV11-1	NA	NA	TRBJ1-3	TGTGCCAGCAGCTCCAGAGGATCTGGAAACACCATATATTTT	CASSSRGSGNTIYF
17	TRBV10-3	NA	NA	TRBJ1-2	TGTGCCATCAGTGAGTCGACTCCAGGGAGGACGGGCTATGGCTACACCTTC	CAISESTPGRTGYGYTF
11	TRBV29-1	NA	NA	TRBJ2-4	TGCAGCGGATGGCGGGGAAACATTCAGTACTTC	CSGWRGNIQYF
14	TRBV19	NA	NA	TRBJ1-1	TGTGCCAGTAGTATAGCCCACCAGGGCGCTGAAGCTTTCTTT	CASSIAHQGAEAFF
12	TRBV2	NA	few	TRBJ1-2	TGTGCCAGCAGTGAGAGGGGGTACGGCTACACCTTC	CASSERGYGYTF
16	TRBV7-8	TRBD2	NA	TRBJ2-5	TGTGCCAGCAGCCCCCTGGCTAGTAGCGGGGGGGCGACCCAGTACTTC	CASSPLASSGGATQYF
16	TRBV4-1	NA	few	TRBJ1-3	TGCGCCAGCAGCCAAGAGCGGGGTTTTTCGGGAAACACCATATATTTT	CASSQERGFSGNTIYF
13	TRBV18	NA	NA	TRBJ1-1	TGTGCCAGCTCACTCGGGTTAAGCACTGAAGCTTTCTTT	CASSLGLSTEAFF
12	TRBV7-2	NA	NA	TRBJ2-7	TGTGCCAGCAGCCCGGACACCTTCGAGCAGTACTTC	CASSPDTFEQYF
16	TRBV28	NA	NA	TRBJ2-7	TGTGCCAGCAGTTTAGCACCGGGACCACAGGGTTACGAGCAGTACTTC	CASSLAPGPQGYEQYF
14	TRBV28	NA	NA	TRBJ2-4	TGTGCCAGCAGCCGACTAGTAGCCAAAAACATTCAGTACTTC	CASSRLVAKNIQYF
12	TRBV7-9	NA	few	TRBJ1-4	TGTGCCAGCCGAGGGGGTAATGAAAAACTGTTTTTT	CASRGGNEKLFF
14	TRBV25-1	TRBD1	NA	TRBJ1-6	TGTGCCAGCAGCTACAGGGGTTTAGGTTCACCCCTCCACTTT	CASSYRGLGSPLHF